The 15 T cell receptor beta chains reported below all come from one sample, sequenced in a study of blood T cell repertoires in COVID-19. Sequencing was performed with immunoSEQ multiplex PCR; in TCRdb, only in-frame clones are kept and a portion is missing. Of some 53,000 clones in the sample, over 75% were seen once. What was sequenced was peripheral blood. These receptors were taken from a human donor with active COVID-19. The donor label of this sample is uncertain.

The CDR3 nucleotides read TGTGCCAGCAGCCTTTTGCGGGGTGGCGAGACCCAGTACTTC. This codes for CASSLLRGGETQYF. This sequence joins TRBV5-8 and TRBJ2-5; D possibly corresponds to TRBD2 (6 bases). CDR1 and CDR2 from the germline V gene are SGHTS and YDEGEE. This CDR3 spans 14 amino acids. Deletions cut 4 bases from V and 5 bases from J, with 15 bases between.

The chain carries TRBV6-5 and TRBJ2-5; TRBD2 matches 11 bases. Per the germline V gene, CDR1 is MNHEY and CDR2 is SVGAGI. The CDR3 runs 15 residues. V trimming: 5 bases; J trimming: 2 bases; junction bases outside the gene matches: 4. In DNA form, the CDR3 reads TGTGCCAGCAGTCCAACTAGCGGGGGACAAGAGACCCAGTACTTC. It is translated as CASSPTSGGQETQYF.

The chain is built from TRBV2 and TRBJ1-4, with D perhaps TRBD1 (5 bases). The V and J ends lost 7 bases and 5 bases respectively, with 8 bases between them. CDR1 and CDR2 (germline): SNHLY, FYNNEI. This CDR3 has 12 residues. The CDR3 coding sequence is TGTGCCAGCAATCGGGGGAATGAAAAACTGTTTTTT. Translating it yields CASNRGNEKLFF. Filled out from reference TRBV2 and TRBJ1-4, the complete variable domain reads EPEVTQTPSHQVTQMGQEVILRCVPISNHLYFYWYRQILGQKVEFLVSFYNNEISEKSEIFDDQFSVERPDGSNFTLKIRSTKLEDSAMYFCASNRGNEKLFFGSGTQLSVL.

This chain joins TRBV9 and TRBJ1-1, with D uncertain. Germline V CDR1 and CDR2: SGDLS, YYNGEE. V was pared by 6 bases and J by 1 base, with 13 bases between. This CDR3 spans 14 amino acids. For the CDR3, the DNA is TGTGCCAGCACCGCCGCAGATCGGAACACTGAAGCTTTCTTT. This codes for CASTAADRNTEAFF.

The chain carries TRBV3-1 (or the pseudogene TRBV3-2) and TRBJ2-1, with D possibly TRBD1 on 5 matching bases. The CDR3 covers 13 residues. Trimming took off 0 bases at V and 7 bases at J, with 7 bases between the two ends. From germline, CDR1 is LGHDT and CDR2 YNNKEL (reference sequence). The CDR3 DNA reads as TGTGCCAGCAGCCAAGATGGGGCGAATGAGCAGTTCTTC. This codes for CASSQDGANEQFF.

The chain couples TRBV7-2 to TRBJ2-1, with D possibly TRBD1 on 5 matching bases. This CDR3 is 15 amino acids long. Germline V gene lookup returns CDR1 SGHTA and CDR2 FQGNSA. V lost 5 bases and J lost 1, with 12 bases in between. The CDR3 nucleotides are TGTGCCAGCAGCCGGACCAGGGAATCCTACAATGAGCAGTTCTTC. This sequence encodes CASSRTRESYNEQFF.

The chain carries TRBV7-2 and TRBJ2-5; D remains ambiguous. V dropped 5 bases and J dropped 0 bases, with 10 bases sitting between them. The CDR3 covers 14 residues. Germline V CDR1 and CDR2: SGHTA, FQGNSA. The CDR3 here is CASSPPEYQETQYF. DNA for the CDR3: TGTGCCAGCAGCCCCCCCGAGTACCAAGAGACCCAGTACTTC.

The chain employs TRBV18 and TRBJ1-2; 7 bases are shared with TRBD1. In germline, CDR1 is KGHSH, CDR2 LQKENI. With 6 bases clipped from V and 0 bases from J, the junction kept 10 bases outside the gene matches. This CDR3 is built from 16 residues. DNA of the CDR3: TGTGCCAGCTCGGCCGACAGGGCCACCACTAACTATGGCTACACCTTC. Protein sequence: CASSADRATTNYGYTF.

This clone showed up just once. The J gene is TRBJ2-3, the V gene TRBV20-1; D is possibly TRBD2 (6 bases). The CDR3 loop spans 15 amino acids. CDR1 is DFQATT and CDR2 is SNEGSKA in the germline V gene (reference sequence). The V end lost 3 bases, the J end lost 0 bases, and 13 bases lay between the germline ends. CDR3 sequence (DNA): TGCAGTGCTAGTACGGGGGAACTTAGCACAGATACGCAGTATTTT. It specifies CSASTGELSTDTQYF.

The rearrangement links TRBV9 to TRBJ2-7; weak D call: TRBD2 (6 bases). Germline V gene sequence: CDR1 SGDLS, CDR2 YYNGEE. This CDR3 has 14 residues. V lost 7 bases, J lost 0 bases, and 14 bases lay in between. The DNA for the CDR3 is TGTGCCAGCGGAACGGGAGCAAGCTCCTACGAGCAGTACTTC. This codes for CASGTGASSYEQYF.

The chain joins TRBV12-3 or TRBV12-4 to TRBJ2-5, with 8 bases that match TRBD2. CDR3 size: 13 residues. V was pared by 3 bases and J by 8 bases, with 5 bases of the junction left unmatched. The CDR3 reads CASSFTAGDTQYF. CDR3 DNA: TGTGCCAGCAGTTTCACAGCGGGGGACACCCAGTACTTC.

For the CDR3, the DNA is TGTGCCAGCAGCCCTTCTTTGCGCCGCACAGATACGCAGTATTTT. It encodes CASSPSLRRTDTQYF. V is TRBV7-2 and J is TRBJ2-3; no reliable D call. This CDR3 has 15 amino acids. CDR1 is SGHTA and CDR2 is FQGNSA in the germline V gene. Trimming removed 5 bases from V and 1 base from J, with 13 bases in between.

This chain links TRBV7-2 with TRBJ2-3; 12 bases align to TRBD2. With 0 bases clipped from V and 5 bases from J, the junction kept 6 bases outside the gene matches. Germline assignment: CDR1 SGHTA and CDR2 FQGNSA. CDR3 length equals 17 residues. CDR3 sequence reads: CASSLALAGGSGDTQYF. DNA for the CDR3: TGTGCCAGCAGCTTAGCCCTAGCGGGGGGGAGCGGAGATACGCAGTATTTT.

This clone has just one count. The V call is TRBV19, the J call TRBJ2-7; 8 bases align to TRBD1. This CDR3 region has 14 residues. From germline, CDR1 is LNHDA and CDR2 SQIVND (reference sequence). V was pared by 6 bases and J by 9 bases, with 13 bases of the junction left unmatched. In DNA form, the CDR3 reads TGTGCCAGTAGAATCACCGGGACAGGAACCGTGCAGTACTTC. Amino acids: CASRITGTGTVQYF.

The chain employs TRBV2 and TRBJ2-3; possibly TRBD2 for D (5 bases). The CDR3 extends over 14 amino acids. CDR1 is SNHLY and CDR2 is FYNNEI in the germline V gene. The V and J ends lost 2 bases and 5 bases respectively, with 11 bases between them. The CDR3 reads CASSEYRRGDTQYF. DNA of the CDR3: TGTGCCAGCAGTGAATATCGCCGGGGAGATACGCAGTATTTT.